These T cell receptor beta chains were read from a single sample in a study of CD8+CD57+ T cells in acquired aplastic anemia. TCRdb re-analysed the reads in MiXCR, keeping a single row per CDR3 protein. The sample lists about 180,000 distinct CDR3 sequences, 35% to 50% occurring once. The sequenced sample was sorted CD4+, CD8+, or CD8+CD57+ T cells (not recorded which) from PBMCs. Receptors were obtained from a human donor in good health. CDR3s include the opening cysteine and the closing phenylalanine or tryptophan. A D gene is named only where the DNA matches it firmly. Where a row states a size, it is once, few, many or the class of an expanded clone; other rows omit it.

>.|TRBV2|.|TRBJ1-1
TGTGCCAGCGGGACACCGATGAACACTGAAGCTTTCTTT
CASGTPMNTEAFF
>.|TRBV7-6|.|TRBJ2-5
TGTGCCAGCAGCGCAACCGGGACAACGCTCCAAGAGACCCAGTACTTC
CASSATGTTLQETQYF
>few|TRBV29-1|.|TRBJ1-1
TGCAGCGTTGAAGATCTCCAACGGAACACTGAAGCTTTCTTT
CSVEDLQRNTEAFF
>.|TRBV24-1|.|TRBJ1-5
TGTGCCACCAGCTCGGGGGTAAGCAATCAGCCCCAGCATTTT
CATSSGVSNQPQHF
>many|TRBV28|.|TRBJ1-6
TGTGCCAGCACCGGGGGTTATAATTCACCCCTCCACTTT
CASTGGYNSPLHF
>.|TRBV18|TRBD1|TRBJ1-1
TGTGCCAGCTCTTCCCGGGACAGAAACACTGAAGCTTTCTTT
CASSSRDRNTEAFF
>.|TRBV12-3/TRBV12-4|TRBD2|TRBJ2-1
TGTGCCAGCAGTTTAGCGGGGGACGGGGGGTCCTACAATGAGCAGTTCTTC
CASSLAGDGGSYNEQFF
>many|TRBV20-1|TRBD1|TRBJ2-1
TGCAGTGCTCGAACGAGACAGGGTCGCGACTACAATGAGCAGTTCTTC
CSARTRQGRDYNEQFF
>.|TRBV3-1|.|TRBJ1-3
TGTGCCAGCAGCCAACAGGGGTTTGGAAACACCATATATTTT
CASSQQGFGNTIYF
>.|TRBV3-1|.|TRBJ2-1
TGTGCCAGCAGCCAGGGGGTCCAGGACTACAATGAGCAGTTCTTC
CASSQGVQDYNEQFF
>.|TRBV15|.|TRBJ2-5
TGTGCCACCAGCGGCCGGGGGAAAGAGACCCAGTACTTC
CATSGRGKETQYF
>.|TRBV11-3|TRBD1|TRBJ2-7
TGTGCCAGCAGCCCACCGGACAGGGCCGAGCAGTACTTC
CASSPPDRAEQYF
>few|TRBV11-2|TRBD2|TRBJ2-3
TGTGCCAGCAGCGTTGATGGACTAGCGGGAGGGGGAGGCACAGATACGCAGTATTTT
CASSVDGLAGGGGTDTQYF
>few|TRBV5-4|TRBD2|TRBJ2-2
TGTGCCAGCAGCCCCGGGGTCGGGAGGGACACCGGGGAGCTGTTTTTT
CASSPGVGRDTGELFF
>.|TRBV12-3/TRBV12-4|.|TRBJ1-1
TGTGCCAGCACCCCGCCCGGGGGTGGGGGCACTGAAGCTTTCTTT
CASTPPGGGGTEAFF
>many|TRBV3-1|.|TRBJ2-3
TGTGCCACCGAGCAGAATAGTGATACGCAGTATTTT
CATEQNSDTQYF
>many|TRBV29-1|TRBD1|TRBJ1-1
TGCAGCGTTGACAAGGGGACAGCCCAAAACACTGAAGCTTTCTTT
CSVDKGTAQNTEAFF